This record looks at one T cell receptor (beta chain) sequence and its context. The record originates from a study of cytomegalovirus exposure and HLA in healthy donors. Study-level information: Caucasian-associated ancestry cluster membership applied to about 83% of a few hundred genotyped donors.

Researchers ran the PCR with 60 Vbeta and 13 Jbeta primers. Sequencing used immunoSEQ multiplex PCR; TCRdb keeps in-frame clones, though not all of them. Its listing shows about 130,000 clones. With V trimmed by 7 bases and J by 6 bases, 7 bases remained unmatched. Germline CDR1 is WSHSY and CDR2 is SAAADI. The CDR3 covers 13 residues. Sequenced: PBMCs. The sequence came from a man aged 30 to 45 in good health and CMV-seronegative. The chain joins TRBV10-2 to TRBJ2-7, with 9 bases identical to TRBD1. The CDR3 bases are TGCGCCAGCAATTGGGACAGGGAGGGCGAGCAGTACTTC. It encodes CASNWDREGEQYF.